This T cell receptor (beta chain) appears in the sequencing data of a study of cytomegalovirus exposure and HLA in healthy donors. PCR employed 60 Vbeta and 13 Jbeta primers. The method was immunoSEQ multiplex PCR; TCRdb's version includes in-frame clones alone and lacks a portion of them. This specimen shows about 210,000 clones; the ten leading clones hold about 0.9%. Concerning this clone itself: In the same sample, other DNA sequences code for this CDR3.

J gave up 4 bases and V 0 bases, and 4 bases lay outside the gene matches. Germline V gene sequence: CDR1 SGHDT, CDR2 YYEEEE. The CDR3 has 15 amino acids. This clonotype was obtained from a woman in her twenties or thirties in good health and CMV-seropositive. Specimen: PBMCs. The chain has TRBV5-6 and TRBJ2-1, with 7 positions matching TRBD1. CDR3 sequence: CASSLGTGNYNEQFF. CDR3 nucleotides: TGTGCCAGCAGCTTGGGGACAGGAAATTACAATGAGCAGTTCTTC.